Included here is one T cell receptor beta chain sequence, with context. In the authors' methods: Quantification of nucleated cells was approximated via reference gene primer amplification. Produced via immunoSEQ multiplex PCR; TCRdb's table is partial and in-frame only. V and J calls and clone size are as listed in that table; D and trimming were resolved from the DNA. The data hold about 130,000 clones, with 80% observed a single time. This entry belongs to a study of blood T cell repertoires in COVID-19. About the research overall: Both acute and convalescent COVID-19 samples were obtained from the United States, Italy and Spain. PBMCs, B-cell-depleted T cells, or T cells provided the cDNA or gDNA that made up the material.

CDR3 length: 19 amino acids. CDR1 is KGHSH and CDR2 is LQKENI in the germline V gene. Unmatched junction bases numbered 8, after V lost 0 bases and J lost 0 bases. Sample: peripheral blood. This chain joins TRBV18 and TRBJ1-3, with 10 bases aligning to TRBD1. This receptor was taken from a man between 65 and 79 years old with acute or convalescent COVID-19. CDR3 nucleotides: TGTGCCAGCTCACCACCGGACAGGGGGACATCTAGCTCTGGAAACACCATATATTTT. Its translation: CASSPPDRGTSSSGNTIYF.